This T cell receptor beta chain comes out of a study of OX40 agonist ivuxolimab in advanced cancers. Across the study: Allowance was made for prior anti-PD-1, anti-PD-L1 or anti-CTLA-4 therapy, and about 40% had some.

This CDR3 region has 14 residues. The V end was cut by 3 bases, the J end by 3 bases, with 11 bases between. Germline V gene sequence: CDR1 GTSNPN, CDR2 SVGIG (reference sequence). Excluded were patients having autoimmune disease history or systemic immunosuppression. Libraries were prepared by immunoSEQ multiplex PCR; TCRdb keeps only in-frame clonotypes and omits some of them. The table has about 83,000 clones, 85% to 90% seen once. The source was CD4+ or CD8+ T cells sorted from blood, collected in a trial of the OX40 agonist ivuxolimab. The V and J genes are TRBV30 and TRBJ1-4; D is ambiguous. This TCR was recovered from an adult with an advanced solid tumor such as melanoma, head and neck, liver or kidney cancer. CDR3 bases: TGTGCCTGGAGGGCAGGAGGTGCTAATGAAAAACTGTTTTTT. This sequence encodes CAWRAGGANEKLFF.